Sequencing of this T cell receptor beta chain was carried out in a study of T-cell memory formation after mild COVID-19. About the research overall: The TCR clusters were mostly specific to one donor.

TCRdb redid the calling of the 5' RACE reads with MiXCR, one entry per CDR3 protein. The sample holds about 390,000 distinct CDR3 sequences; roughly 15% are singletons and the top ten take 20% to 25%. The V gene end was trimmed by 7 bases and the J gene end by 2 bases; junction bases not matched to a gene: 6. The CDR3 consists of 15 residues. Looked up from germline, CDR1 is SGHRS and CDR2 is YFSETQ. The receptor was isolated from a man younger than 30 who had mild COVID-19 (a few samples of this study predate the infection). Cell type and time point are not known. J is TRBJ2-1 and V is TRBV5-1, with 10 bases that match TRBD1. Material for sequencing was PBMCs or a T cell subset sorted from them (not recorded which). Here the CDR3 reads CASGDRGLPYNEQFF. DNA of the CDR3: TGCGCCAGCGGGGACAGGGGATTGCCCTACAATGAGCAGTTCTTC.